The present entry profiles one T cell receptor (beta chain) with its context. Unique molecular identifiers were incorporated when the TCRbeta library was constructed. MiXCR was run by TCRdb on the PCR reads, yielding one entry per CDR3 protein. The sample consists of 500,000 to 650,000 distinct CDR3 sequences, 10% to 15% of them appearing once. The data belong to a study of T-cell reconstitution after alpha-beta-depleted transplantation in children. CDR3 length equals 12 residues. Germline assignment: CDR1 SGHRS and CDR2 YFSETQ. V dropped 5 bases and J dropped 3 bases, with 5 bases sitting between them.

The gene calls are TRBV5-1 and TRBJ2-2; D unresolved. Sequencing was performed on PBMCs, mostly from graft donor cells, taken 360 days after TCRalphabeta/CD19-depleted stem cell transplant. The sequence was collected from a male patient under 18 who had a stem cell transplant for acute myeloid leukemia, so the T cells may come from the graft donor. CDR3 protein: CASRQHTGELFF. The CDR3, as DNA: TGCGCCAGCAGACAGCACACCGGGGAGCTGTTTTTT. Complete variable domain (other parts from reference TRBV5-1 and TRBJ2-2): KAGVTQTPRYLIKTRGQQVTLSCSPISGHRSVSWYQQTPGQGLQFLFEYFSETQRNKGNFPGRFSGRQFSNSRSEMNVSTLELGDSALYLCASRQHTGELFFGEGSRLTVL.